A single sample gave rise to the 12 T cell receptor beta chains below, sequenced in a study of glioma-infiltrating T cells after dendritic cell vaccination. TCRdb keeps only in-frame clones here, not all; method: immunoSEQ multiplex PCR. The profile covers some 90,000 clones, with around four fifths appearing a single time and approximately 2% taken by the ten largest. Time point reported: after dendritic cell vaccination, including at tumor progression/relapse. The source material was blood, sampled after dendritic cell vaccination. These receptors were collected from a human donor with glioblastoma.

The chain links TRBV7-8 to TRBJ1-5; D is perhaps TRBD1 (6 bases). Trimming removed 4 bases from V and 0 bases from J, with 16 bases in between. Germline values: CDR1 SGHVS, CDR2 FQNEAQ. This CDR3 spans 17 amino acids. The CDR3 sequence: CASSSARQGISNQPQHF. CDR3 in DNA: TGTGCCAGCAGCTCAGCCAGGCAGGGGATTAGCAATCAGCCCCAGCATTTT.

The chain combines TRBV29-1 with TRBJ2-7; the match to TRBD2 covers 11 bases. CDR1 and CDR2 from the germline V gene are SQVTM and ANQGSEA. V was pared by 6 bases and J by 0 bases, with 13 bases of the junction left unmatched. CDR3 length equals 17 residues. CDR3 sequence (DNA): TGCAGCGTCGAACCCGGGCGACTAGCGGGGAGCTCCTACGAGCAGTACGTC. As protein: CSVEPGRLAGSSYEQYV.

The V call is TRBV5-1, the J call TRBJ2-6; possible D gene TRBD1, 6 bases. V was trimmed by 3 bases and J by 1 base, leaving 8 bases between them. Germline CDR1 is SGHRS and CDR2 is YFSETQ. This CDR3 region has 15 residues. CDR3 DNA: TGCGCCAGCAGCTATGACAGGTCTGGGGCCAACGTCCTGACTTTC. Protein: CASSYDRSGANVLTF.

This clone was found once. The chain links TRBV4-1 to TRBJ2-1; 8 nucleotides align to TRBD2. After removal of 2 bases from V and 9 bases from J, the junction contained 9 bases not matched to a gene. CDR3 length equals 15 residues. The germline V gene encodes CDR1 MGHRA and CDR2 YSYEKL. This CDR3 is CASSQQLAATGEQFF. The DNA for the CDR3 is TGCGCCAGCAGCCAACAACTAGCGGCAACGGGTGAGCAGTTCTTC.

In this sample, this clone turned up a few times. The chain employs TRBV6-6 and TRBJ1-3; 10 positions agree with TRBD1. Germline V gene sequence: CDR1 MNHNY, CDR2 SVGAGI (reference sequence). The CDR3 length is 14 residues. V trimming: 7 bases; J trimming: 8 bases; junction bases outside the gene matches: 8. This CDR3 is CASIQTGGAYTIYF. As DNA, the CDR3 is TGTGCCAGCATCCAGACAGGGGGCGCATACACCATATATTTT.

The J gene is TRBJ2-4, the V gene TRBV5-1; D is unclear. Germline CDR1 SGHRS, CDR2 YFSETQ. With 0 bases removed from V and 4 bases from J, the gap between germline ends came to 11 bases. This CDR3 comprises 15 residues. DNA of the CDR3: TGCGCCAGCAGCTTGGGATCGAGCCAAAAAAACATTCAGTACTTC. Amino acids: CASSLGSSQKNIQYF. The full variable domain, completed using reference TRBV5-1 and TRBJ2-4, is KAGVTQTPRYLIKTRGQQVTLSCSPISGHRSVSWYQQTPGQGLQFLFEYFSETQRNKGNFPGRFSGRQFSNSRSEMNVSTLELGDSALYLCASSLGSSQKNIQYFGAGTRLSVL.

The V gene is TRBV15, the J gene TRBJ2-3, with a tentative D call TRBD2 (5 bases). This CDR3 spans 12 amino acids. Looked up from germline, CDR1 is LNHNV and CDR2 is YYDKDF (reference sequence). V was clipped by 6 bases and J by 3 bases, with 7 bases between them. The chain's CDR3 is CATRGRTDTQYF. In DNA form, the CDR3 reads TGTGCCACCAGGGGGAGAACAGATACGCAGTATTTT.

The chain joins TRBV6-1 to TRBJ2-3; 8 bases fit TRBD1. The V and J ends lost 3 bases and 4 bases, in that order; junction bases with no gene match: 9. Germline-derived CDR1 and CDR2 are MNHNS and SASEGT. The CDR3 loop spans 16 amino acids. CDR3 sequence reads: CASSEGTGGMADTQYF. The CDR3 coding sequence is TGTGCCAGCAGTGAGGGCACAGGGGGTATGGCAGATACGCAGTATTTT.

The sample holds one count of this clone. The chain is built from TRBV5-1 and TRBJ2-2, with TRBD1 matching 7 bases. Losses at the gene ends were 4 bases for V and 3 bases for J; bases not matched to a gene: 9. This CDR3 has 16 residues. Germline V gives CDR1 SGHRS, CDR2 YFSETQ. The CDR3 coding sequence is TGCGCCAGCAGCCTCCCTTTTACAGGGGACACCGGGGAGCTGTTTTTT. Translating it yields CASSLPFTGDTGELFF.

J is TRBJ2-3 and V is TRBV4-2; 13 bases agree with TRBD2. The CDR3 loop spans 19 amino acids. CDR1 is LGHNA, CDR2 YNFKEQ, per germline. V shed 4 bases and J 1 base; nucleotides not matched to a gene: 11. CDR3 amino acids: CASSPRGTSGVTGTDTQYF. For the CDR3, the DNA is TGTGCCAGCAGCCCGAGGGGGACTAGCGGGGTTACGGGCACAGATACGCAGTATTTT.

The J gene is TRBJ2-3, the V gene TRBV2; 7 bases match TRBD1. CDR1 is SNHLY and CDR2 is FYNNEI in the germline V gene. CDR3 length: 13 residues. Unmatched junction bases numbered 7, after V lost 11 bases and J lost 2 bases. The CDR3, as DNA: TGTGCCGGCTGGGACAGCTACACAGATACGCAGTATTTT. Translation gives CAGWDSYTDTQYF.

This clone was recorded only once. In DNA, the CDR3 is TGTGCCAGCAGCTTGAGTACAGTTTTTAATGAAAAACTGTTTTTT. Translating it yields CASSLSTVFNEKLFF. The V gene is TRBV5-4, the J gene TRBJ1-4; no reliable D call. The CDR3 contains 15 residues. Germline V gene data show CDR1 as SGHNT and CDR2 as YYREEE (reference sequence). Trimming cost V 1 base and J 4 bases, with 11 bases left between them.